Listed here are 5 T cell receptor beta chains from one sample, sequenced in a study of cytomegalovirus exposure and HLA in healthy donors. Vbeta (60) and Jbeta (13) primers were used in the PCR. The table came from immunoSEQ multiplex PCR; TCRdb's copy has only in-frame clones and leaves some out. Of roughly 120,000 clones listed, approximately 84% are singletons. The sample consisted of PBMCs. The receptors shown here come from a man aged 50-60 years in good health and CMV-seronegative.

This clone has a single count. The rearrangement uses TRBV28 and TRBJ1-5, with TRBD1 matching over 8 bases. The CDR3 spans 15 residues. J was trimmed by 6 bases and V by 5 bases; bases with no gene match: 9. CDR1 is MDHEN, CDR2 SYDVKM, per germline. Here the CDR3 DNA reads TGTGCCAGCAGTCCCCCTCAGGGGGCGGCTCAGCCCCAGCATTTT. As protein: CASSPPQGAAQPQHF.

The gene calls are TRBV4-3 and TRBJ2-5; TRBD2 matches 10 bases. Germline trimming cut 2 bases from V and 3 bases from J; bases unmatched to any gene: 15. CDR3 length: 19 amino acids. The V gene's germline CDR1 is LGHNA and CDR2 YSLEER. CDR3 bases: TGCGCCAGCAGCCAAAACTTAGGGGCTAGCGGGGGATGGGAAGAGACCCAGTACTTC. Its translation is CASSQNLGASGGWEETQYF.

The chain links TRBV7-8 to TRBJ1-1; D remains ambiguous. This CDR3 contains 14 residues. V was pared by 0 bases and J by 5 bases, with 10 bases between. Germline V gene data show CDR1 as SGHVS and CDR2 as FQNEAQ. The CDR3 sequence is CASSLAAQTTEAFF. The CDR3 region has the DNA TGTGCCAGCAGCTTAGCGGCCCAGACAACTGAAGCTTTCTTT.

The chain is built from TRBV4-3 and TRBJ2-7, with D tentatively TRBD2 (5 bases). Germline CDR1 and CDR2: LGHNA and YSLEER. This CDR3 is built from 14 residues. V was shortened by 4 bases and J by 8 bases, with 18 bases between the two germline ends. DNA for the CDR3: TGCGCCAGCAGCCTACAGAGTTCTGAGGGAAAGCAGTACTTC. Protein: CASSLQSSEGKQYF.

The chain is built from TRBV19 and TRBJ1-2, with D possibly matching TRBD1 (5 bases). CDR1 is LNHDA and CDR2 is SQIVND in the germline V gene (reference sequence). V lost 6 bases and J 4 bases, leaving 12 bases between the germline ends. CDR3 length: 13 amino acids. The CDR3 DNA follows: TGTGCCAGTAGCGGCCAGGGTAGCTATGGCTACACCTTC. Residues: CASSGQGSYGYTF.